What follows are 5 T cell receptor beta chains derived from one specimen sequenced in a study of radiotherapy plus CTLA-4 blockade in lung cancer. Libraries were prepared by immunoSEQ multiplex PCR; TCRdb keeps only in-frame clonotypes and omits some of them. The table has tens of thousands of clones, approximately 77% seen once; the top ten hold 20% to 25%. The sequences come from peripheral blood, collected from a patient treated with radiotherapy plus ipilimumab. The receptors were sampled from a human donor with non-small cell lung cancer that progressed on radiotherapy plus ipilimumab.

This clone was seen once. The chain combines TRBV7-6 with TRBJ2-1; a weak D match, TRBD2 (6 bases). V was pared by 3 bases and J by 8 bases, with 11 bases between. The CDR3 has 13 amino acids. Germline CDR1 and CDR2: SGHVS and FNYEAQ. The CDR3 coding sequence is TGTGCCAGCAGCTTGGAGGGATGGCATGAGCAGTTCTTC. It specifies CASSLEGWHEQFF.

The V call is TRBV19, the J call TRBJ2-3; D remains ambiguous. Looked up from germline, CDR1 is LNHDA and CDR2 is SQIVND (reference sequence). Trimming cost V 3 bases and J 0 bases, with 10 bases left between them. The length of the CDR3 is 15 residues. CDR3 region: CASSMNPTSTDTQYF. In DNA form, the CDR3 reads TGTGCCAGTAGTATGAACCCTACTAGCACAGATACGCAGTATTTT.

V usage is TRBV19 and J usage is TRBJ1-2; 7 bases fit TRBD1. V dropped 2 bases and J dropped 2; count of bases not matched to a gene: 5. This CDR3 comprises 15 residues. Germline CDR1 reads LNHDA; CDR2 reads SQIVND (reference sequence). CDR3 region: CASSILGQRNYGYTF. CDR3 sequence (DNA): TGTGCCAGTAGTATACTGGGACAGAGAAACTATGGCTACACCTTC.

The chain employs TRBV7-9 and TRBJ2-7; D remains ambiguous. V was pared by 3 bases and J by 2 bases, with 20 bases between. CDR3 length equals 17 residues. Germline CDR1 and CDR2: SEHNR and FQNEAQ (reference sequence). The CDR3 DNA reads as TGTGCCAGCAGCTTTCCCGTAGTCGAACATCGCACCTACGAGCAGTACTTC. The encoded protein is CASSFPVVEHRTYEQYF.

This clone was recorded a few times. This sequence joins TRBV5-4 and TRBJ1-2, with D unclear. Germline V gene data show CDR1 as SGHNT and CDR2 as YYREEE (reference sequence). The CDR3 covers 13 residues. The V and J ends lost 4 bases and 4 bases respectively, with 11 bases between them. CDR3 sequence: CASSQRTTYGYTF. CDR3 DNA sequence: TGTGCCAGCAGCCAGAGGACGACCTATGGCTACACCTTC. Looking up the rest from reference TRBV5-4 and TRBJ1-2 gives the full variable domain: ETGVTQSPTHLIKTRGQQVTLRCSSQSGHNTVSWYQQALGQGPQFIFQYYREEENGRGNFPPRFSGLQFPNYSSELNVNALELDDSALYLCASSQRTTYGYTFGSGTRLTVV.